What follows describes a single T cell receptor (beta chain). CDR1 and CDR2 from the germline V gene are SGHTA and FQGNSA. Trimming took 4 bases from V and 3 from J; bases not matched to a gene: 12. This CDR3 spans 18 amino acids. Original processing notes: Estimates of nucleated cell counts were drawn from the amplification of reference gene primers. The data were produced by immunoSEQ multiplex PCR, yet TCRdb's version contains in-frame clones alone and is incomplete. V and J calls and clone size follow that table, whereas D and trimming were derived from the DNA. The sample lists 200,000 to 250,000 clones; about nine tenths were seen once. The source of the sample is a study of blood T cell repertoires in COVID-19. Overall study: Italy, Spain and the United States were the sources of the convalescent and acute COVID-19 samples. The cDNA or gDNA used as material had been derived from T cells, B-cell-depleted T cells, or PBMCs.

Specimen: peripheral blood. The V and J genes are TRBV7-2 and TRBJ2-7; TRBD2 matches at 13 bases. This receptor was obtained from a man aged 55 to 70 who had recovered from COVID-19. The CDR3 bases are TGTGCCAGCAGCTGGAGGACTAGCGGGGGTACTGACTTCTACGAGCAGTACTTC. The encoded protein is CASSWRTSGGTDFYEQYF.